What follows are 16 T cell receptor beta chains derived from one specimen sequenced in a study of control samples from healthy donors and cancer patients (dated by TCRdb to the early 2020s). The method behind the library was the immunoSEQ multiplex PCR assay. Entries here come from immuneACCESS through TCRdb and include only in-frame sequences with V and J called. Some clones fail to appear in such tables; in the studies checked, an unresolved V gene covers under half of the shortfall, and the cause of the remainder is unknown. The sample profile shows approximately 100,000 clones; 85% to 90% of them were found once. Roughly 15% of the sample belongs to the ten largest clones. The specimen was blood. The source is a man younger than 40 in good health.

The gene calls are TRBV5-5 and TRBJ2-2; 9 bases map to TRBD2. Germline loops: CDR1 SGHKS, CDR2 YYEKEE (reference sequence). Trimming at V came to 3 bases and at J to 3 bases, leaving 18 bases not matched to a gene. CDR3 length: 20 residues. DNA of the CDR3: TGTGCCAGCAGCTGGTCCCGAGGTAGCGGGAGTTTTAAGGACACCGGGGAGCTGTTTTTT. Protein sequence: CASSWSRGSGSFKDTGELFF.

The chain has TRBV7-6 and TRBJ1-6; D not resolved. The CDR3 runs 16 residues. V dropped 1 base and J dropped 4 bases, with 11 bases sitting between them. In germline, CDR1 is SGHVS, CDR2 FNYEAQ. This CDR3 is CASSLGAREYNSPLHF. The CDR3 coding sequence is TGTGCCAGCAGCTTAGGAGCGAGGGAGTATAATTCACCCCTCCACTTT.

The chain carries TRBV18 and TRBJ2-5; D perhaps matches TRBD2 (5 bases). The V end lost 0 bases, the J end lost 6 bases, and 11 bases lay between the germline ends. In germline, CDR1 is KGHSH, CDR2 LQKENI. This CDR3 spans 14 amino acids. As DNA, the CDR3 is TGTGCCAGCTCACCACCTCGAGGGAGTAAGACCCAGTACTTC. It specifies CASSPPRGSKTQYF.

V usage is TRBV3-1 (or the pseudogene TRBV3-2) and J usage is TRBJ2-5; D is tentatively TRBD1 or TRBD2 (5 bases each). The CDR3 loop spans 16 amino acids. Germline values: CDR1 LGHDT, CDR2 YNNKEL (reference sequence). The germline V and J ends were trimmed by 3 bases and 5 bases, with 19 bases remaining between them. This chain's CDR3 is CASSHLHRDQRETQYF. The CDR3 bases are TGTGCCAGCAGCCACCTCCACCGGGACCAGCGTGAGACCCAGTACTTC.

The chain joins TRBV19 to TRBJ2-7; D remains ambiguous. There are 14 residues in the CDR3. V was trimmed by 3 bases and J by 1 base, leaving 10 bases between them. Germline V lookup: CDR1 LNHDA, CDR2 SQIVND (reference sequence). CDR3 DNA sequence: TGTGCCAGTAGTATCGGACCGGAGTCCTACGAGCAGTACTTC. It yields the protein CASSIGPESYEQYF.

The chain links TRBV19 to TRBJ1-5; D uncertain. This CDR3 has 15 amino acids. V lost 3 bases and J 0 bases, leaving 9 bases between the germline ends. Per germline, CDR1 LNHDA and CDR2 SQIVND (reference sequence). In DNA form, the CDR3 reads TGTGCCAGTAGTATTACTGCCGATAGCAATCAGCCCCAGCATTTT. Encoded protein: CASSITADSNQPQHF.

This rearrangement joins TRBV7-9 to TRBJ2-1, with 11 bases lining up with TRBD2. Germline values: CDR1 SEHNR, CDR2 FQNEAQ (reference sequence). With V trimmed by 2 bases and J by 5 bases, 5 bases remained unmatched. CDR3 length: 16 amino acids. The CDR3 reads CASSLPGTSGNNEQFF. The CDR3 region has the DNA TGTGCCAGCAGCTTACCCGGGACTAGCGGCAACAATGAGCAGTTCTTC.

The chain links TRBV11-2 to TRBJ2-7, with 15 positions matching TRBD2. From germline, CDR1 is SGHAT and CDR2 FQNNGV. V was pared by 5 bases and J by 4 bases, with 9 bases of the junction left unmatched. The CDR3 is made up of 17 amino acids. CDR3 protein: CASSPSRGTSGRYEQYF. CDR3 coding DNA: TGTGCCAGCAGCCCGAGTAGGGGGACTAGCGGGAGGTACGAGCAGTACTTC.

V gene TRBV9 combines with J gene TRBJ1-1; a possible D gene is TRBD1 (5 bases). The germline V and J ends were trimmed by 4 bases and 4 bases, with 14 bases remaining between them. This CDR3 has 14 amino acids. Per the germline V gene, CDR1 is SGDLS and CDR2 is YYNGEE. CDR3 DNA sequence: TGTGCCAGCAGCCCCCAGGGTGTGGTCACTGAAGCTTTCTTT. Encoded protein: CASSPQGVVTEAFF. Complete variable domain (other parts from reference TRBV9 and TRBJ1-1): DSGVTQTPKHLITATGQRVTLRCSPRSGDLSVYWYQQSLDQGLQFLIQYYNGEERAKGNILERFSAQQFPDLHSELNLSSLELGDSALYFCASSPQGVVTEAFFGQGTRLTVV.

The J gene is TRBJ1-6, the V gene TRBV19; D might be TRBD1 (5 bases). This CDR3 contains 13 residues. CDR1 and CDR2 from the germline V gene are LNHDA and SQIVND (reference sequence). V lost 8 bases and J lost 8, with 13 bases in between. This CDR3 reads CASSVMGDSPLHF. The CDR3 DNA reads TGTGCCAGTTCCGTCATGGGGGATTCACCCCTCCACTTT.

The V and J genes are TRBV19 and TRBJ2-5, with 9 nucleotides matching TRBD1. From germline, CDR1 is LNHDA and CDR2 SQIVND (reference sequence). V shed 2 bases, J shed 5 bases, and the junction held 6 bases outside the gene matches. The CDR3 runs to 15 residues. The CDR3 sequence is CASSIWTGEGETQYF. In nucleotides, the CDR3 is TGTGCCAGTAGTATATGGACAGGGGAGGGGGAGACCCAGTACTTC. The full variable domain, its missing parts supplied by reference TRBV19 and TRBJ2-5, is DGGITQSPKYLFRKEGQNVTLSCEQNLNHDAMYWYRQDPGQGLRLIYYSQIVNDFQKGDIAEGYSVSREKKESFPLTVTSAQKNPTAFYLCASSIWTGEGETQYFGPGTRLLVL.

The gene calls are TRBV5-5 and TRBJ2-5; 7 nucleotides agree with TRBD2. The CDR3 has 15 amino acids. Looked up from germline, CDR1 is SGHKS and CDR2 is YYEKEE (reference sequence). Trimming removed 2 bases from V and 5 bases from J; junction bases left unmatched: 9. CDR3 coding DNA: TGTGCCAGCAGCTTTAGGTGGGAGGGTTACGAGACCCAGTACTTC. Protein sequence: CASSFRWEGYETQYF.

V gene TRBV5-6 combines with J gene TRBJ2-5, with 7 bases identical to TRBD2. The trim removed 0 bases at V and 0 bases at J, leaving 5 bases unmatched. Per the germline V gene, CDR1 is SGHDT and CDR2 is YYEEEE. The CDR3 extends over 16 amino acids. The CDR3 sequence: CASSLAAAGYQETQYF. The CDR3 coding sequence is TGTGCCAGCAGCTTGGCCGCAGCGGGGTACCAAGAGACCCAGTACTTC.

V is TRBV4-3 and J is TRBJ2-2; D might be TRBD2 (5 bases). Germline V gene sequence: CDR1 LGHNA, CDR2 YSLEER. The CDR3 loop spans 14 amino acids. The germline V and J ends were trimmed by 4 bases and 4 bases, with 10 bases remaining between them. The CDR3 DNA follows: TGCGCCAGCAGCCCCGGACTCCTCACCGGGGAGCTGTTTTTT. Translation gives CASSPGLLTGELFF.

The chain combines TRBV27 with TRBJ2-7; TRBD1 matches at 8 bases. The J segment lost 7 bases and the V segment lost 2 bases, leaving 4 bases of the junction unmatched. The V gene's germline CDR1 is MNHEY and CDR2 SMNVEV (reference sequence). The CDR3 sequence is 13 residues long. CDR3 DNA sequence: TGTGCCAGCAGTTTACAGGGGGCAGGGGAGCAGTACTTC. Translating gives CASSLQGAGEQYF.

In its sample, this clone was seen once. CDR3 in amino acids: CASSPSTAGAQETQYF. In DNA, the CDR3 is TGTGCCAGCAGCCCAAGCACGGCGGGAGCCCAAGAGACCCAGTACTTC. The genes are TRBV9 and TRBJ2-5; 7 bases fit TRBD2. This CDR3 is built from 16 residues. V was clipped by 4 bases and J by 1 base; unmatched bases: 10. Per the germline V gene, CDR1 is SGDLS and CDR2 is YYNGEE.